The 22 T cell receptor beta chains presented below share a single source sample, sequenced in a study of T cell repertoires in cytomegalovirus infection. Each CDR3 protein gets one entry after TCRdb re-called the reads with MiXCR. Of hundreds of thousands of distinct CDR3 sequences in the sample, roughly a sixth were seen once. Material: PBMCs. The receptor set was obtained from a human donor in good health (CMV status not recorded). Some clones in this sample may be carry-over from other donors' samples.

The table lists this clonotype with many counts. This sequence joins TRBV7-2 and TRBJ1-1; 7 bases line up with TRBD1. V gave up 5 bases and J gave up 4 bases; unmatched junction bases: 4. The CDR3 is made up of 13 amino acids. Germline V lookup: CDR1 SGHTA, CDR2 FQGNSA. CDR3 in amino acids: CASSRQGSTEAFF. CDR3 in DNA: TGTGCCAGCAGCCGACAGGGCTCCACTGAAGCTTTCTTT.

Written as DNA, the CDR3 is TGTGCCAGCAGCCGCTCGGGACAGGGAGTCTACGAGCAGTACTTC. Its translation: CASSRSGQGVYEQYF. The chain is built from TRBV3-1 and TRBJ2-7, with TRBD1 matching over 9 bases. This CDR3 has 15 residues. Germline V gives CDR1 LGHDT, CDR2 YNNKEL (reference sequence). V was pared by 4 bases and J by 3 bases, with 7 bases of the junction left unmatched.

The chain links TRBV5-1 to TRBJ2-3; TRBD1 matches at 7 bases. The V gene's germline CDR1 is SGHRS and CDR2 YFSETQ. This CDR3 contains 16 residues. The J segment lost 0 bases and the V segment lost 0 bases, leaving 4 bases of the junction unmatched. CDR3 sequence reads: CASSLGRDSSTDTQYF. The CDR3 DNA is TGCGCCAGCAGCTTGGGCCGGGACAGCAGCACAGATACGCAGTATTTT.

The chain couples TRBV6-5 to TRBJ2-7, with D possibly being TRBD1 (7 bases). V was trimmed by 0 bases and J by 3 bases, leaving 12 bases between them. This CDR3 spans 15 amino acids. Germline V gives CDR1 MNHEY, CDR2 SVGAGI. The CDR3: CASSYSARGDYEQYF. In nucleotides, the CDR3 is TGTGCCAGCAGTTACTCAGCCAGGGGGGACTACGAGCAGTACTTC.

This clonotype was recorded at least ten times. CDR3 protein: CASSLRTVTTLNTEAFF. DNA for the CDR3: TGTGCCAGCAGCTTAAGGACCGTCACCACTCTGAACACTGAAGCTTTCTTT. This chain joins TRBV7-8 and TRBJ1-1; D ambiguous. V gave up 2 bases and J gave up 0 bases, with 16 bases separating them. CDR3 length: 17 amino acids. The germline V gene has CDR1 SGHVS and CDR2 FQNEAQ.

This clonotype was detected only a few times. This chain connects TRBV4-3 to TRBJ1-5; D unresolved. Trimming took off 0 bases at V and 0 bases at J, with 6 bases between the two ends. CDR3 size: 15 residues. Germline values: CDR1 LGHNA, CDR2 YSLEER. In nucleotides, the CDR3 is TGCGCCAGCAGCCAAGATGGTCATAGCAATCAGCCCCAGCATTTT. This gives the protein CASSQDGHSNQPQHF.

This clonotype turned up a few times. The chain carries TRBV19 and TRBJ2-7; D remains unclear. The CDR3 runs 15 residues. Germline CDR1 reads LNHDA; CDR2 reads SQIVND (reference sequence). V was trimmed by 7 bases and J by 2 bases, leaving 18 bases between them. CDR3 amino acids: CASTSEAGPPYEQYF. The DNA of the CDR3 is TGTGCCAGTACCTCGGAAGCTGGGCCCCCCTACGAGCAGTACTTC. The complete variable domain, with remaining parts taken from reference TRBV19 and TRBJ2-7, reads DGGITQSPKYLFRKEGQNVTLSCEQNLNHDAMYWYRQDPGQGLRLIYYSQIVNDFQKGDIAEGYSVSREKKESFPLTVTSAQKNPTAFYLCASTSEAGPPYEQYFGPGTRLTVT.

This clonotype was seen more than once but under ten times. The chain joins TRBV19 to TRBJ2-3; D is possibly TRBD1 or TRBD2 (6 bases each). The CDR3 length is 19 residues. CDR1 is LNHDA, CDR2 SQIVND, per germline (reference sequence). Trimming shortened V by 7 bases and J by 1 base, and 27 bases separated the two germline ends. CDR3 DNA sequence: TGTGCCAGTACCTCTTTCTGGGGGGCGAGGAATGGTGGCACAGATACGCAGTATTTT. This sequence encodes CASTSFWGARNGGTDTQYF.

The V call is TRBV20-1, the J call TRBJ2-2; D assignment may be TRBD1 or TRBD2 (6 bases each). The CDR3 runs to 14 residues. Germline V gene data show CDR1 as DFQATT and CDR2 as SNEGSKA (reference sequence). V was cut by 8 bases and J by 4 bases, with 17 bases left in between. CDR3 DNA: TGCAGTCTGGGGGGCGCTAGATCCACCGGGGAGCTGTTTTTT. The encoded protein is CSLGGARSTGELFF.

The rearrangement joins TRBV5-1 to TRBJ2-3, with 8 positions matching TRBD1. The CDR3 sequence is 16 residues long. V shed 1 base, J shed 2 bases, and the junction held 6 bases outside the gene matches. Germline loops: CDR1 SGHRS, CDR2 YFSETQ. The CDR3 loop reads CASSLTRGLSTDTQYF. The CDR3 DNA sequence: TGCGCCAGCAGCTTGACCAGGGGGCTATCCACAGATACGCAGTATTTT.

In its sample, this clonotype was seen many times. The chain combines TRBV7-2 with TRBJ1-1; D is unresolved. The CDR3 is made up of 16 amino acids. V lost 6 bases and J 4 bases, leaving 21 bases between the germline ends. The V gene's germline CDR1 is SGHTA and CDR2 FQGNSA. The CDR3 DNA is TGTGCCAGCAGTATTGGCGGCGGGAGGATTGGCACTGAAGCTTTCTTT. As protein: CASSIGGGRIGTEAFF.

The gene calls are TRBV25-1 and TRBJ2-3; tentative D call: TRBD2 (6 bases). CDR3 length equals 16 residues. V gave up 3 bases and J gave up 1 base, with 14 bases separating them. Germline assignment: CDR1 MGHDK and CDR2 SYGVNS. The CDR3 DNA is TGTGCCAGCAGTGATACGAGGCGGGGACGCACAGATACGCAGTATTTT. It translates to CASSDTRRGRTDTQYF.

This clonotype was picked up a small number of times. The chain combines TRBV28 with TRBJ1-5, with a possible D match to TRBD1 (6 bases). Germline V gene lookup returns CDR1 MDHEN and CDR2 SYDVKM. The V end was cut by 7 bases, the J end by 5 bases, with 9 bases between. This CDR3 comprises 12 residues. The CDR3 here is CASNRGHQPQHF. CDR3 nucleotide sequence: TGTGCCAGCAACCGGGGGCATCAGCCCCAGCATTTT.

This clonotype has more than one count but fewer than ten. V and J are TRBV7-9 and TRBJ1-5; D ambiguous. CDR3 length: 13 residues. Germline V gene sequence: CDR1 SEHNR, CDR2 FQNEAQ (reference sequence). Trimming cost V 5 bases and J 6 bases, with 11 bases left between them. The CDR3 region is CASSQDWRQPQHF. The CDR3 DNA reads TGTGCCAGCAGCCAAGATTGGCGTCAGCCCCAGCATTTT.

The CDR3 spells CSARPTGVGQPQHF. CDR3 coding DNA: TGCAGTGCTAGACCGACAGGGGTTGGTCAGCCCCAGCATTTT. This chain connects TRBV20-1 to TRBJ1-5; 8 bases match TRBD1. Germline V gives CDR1 DFQATT, CDR2 SNEGSKA (reference sequence). The CDR3 is 14 amino acids. V was clipped by 2 bases and J by 6 bases; unmatched bases: 6.

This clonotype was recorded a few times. The CDR3 DNA is TGTGCCAGCAGTACTCCACAAGAGGGGGCTTTCTTT. Translated: CASSTPQEGAFF. The chain links TRBV27 to TRBJ1-1; TRBD1 is a possible D gene (5 bases). The CDR3 totals 12 residues. V was shortened by 5 bases and J by 11 bases, with 15 bases between the two germline ends. In germline, CDR1 is MNHEY, CDR2 SMNVEV (reference sequence).

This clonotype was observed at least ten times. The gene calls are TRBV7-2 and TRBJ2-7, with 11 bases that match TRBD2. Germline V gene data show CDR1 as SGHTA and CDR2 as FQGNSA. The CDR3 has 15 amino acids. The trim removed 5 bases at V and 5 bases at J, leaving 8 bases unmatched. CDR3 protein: CASSQRLAGSHEQYF. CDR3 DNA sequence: TGTGCCAGCAGCCAACGACTAGCGGGGTCCCACGAGCAGTACTTC.

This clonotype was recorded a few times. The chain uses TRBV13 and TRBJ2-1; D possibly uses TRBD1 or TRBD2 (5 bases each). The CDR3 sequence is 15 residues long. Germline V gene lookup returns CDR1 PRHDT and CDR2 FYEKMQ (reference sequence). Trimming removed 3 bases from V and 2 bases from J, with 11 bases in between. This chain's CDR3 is CASSLRTGPYNEQFF. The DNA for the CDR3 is TGTGCCAGCAGCTTGAGGACGGGGCCCTACAATGAGCAGTTCTTC.

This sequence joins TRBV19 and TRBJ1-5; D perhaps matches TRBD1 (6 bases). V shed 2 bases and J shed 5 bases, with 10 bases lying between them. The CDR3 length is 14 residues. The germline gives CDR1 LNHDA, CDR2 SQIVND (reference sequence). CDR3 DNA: TGTGCCAGTAGTATATTTTCAGGGGATCAGCCCCAGCATTTT. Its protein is CASSIFSGDQPQHF.

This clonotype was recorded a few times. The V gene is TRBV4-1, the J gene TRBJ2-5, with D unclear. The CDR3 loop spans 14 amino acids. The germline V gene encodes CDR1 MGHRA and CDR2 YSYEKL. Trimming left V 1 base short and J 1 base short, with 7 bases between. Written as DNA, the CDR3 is TGCGCCAGCAGCCAAGGAAAAACCCAAGAGACCCAGTACTTC. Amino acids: CASSQGKTQETQYF.

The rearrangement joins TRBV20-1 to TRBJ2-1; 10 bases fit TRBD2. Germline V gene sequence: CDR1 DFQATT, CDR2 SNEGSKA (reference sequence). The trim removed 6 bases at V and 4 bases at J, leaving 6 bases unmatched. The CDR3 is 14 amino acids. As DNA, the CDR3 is TGCAGTGCAGCCGGGACTAGCGCTTACAATGAGCAGTTCTTC. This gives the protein CSAAGTSAYNEQFF.

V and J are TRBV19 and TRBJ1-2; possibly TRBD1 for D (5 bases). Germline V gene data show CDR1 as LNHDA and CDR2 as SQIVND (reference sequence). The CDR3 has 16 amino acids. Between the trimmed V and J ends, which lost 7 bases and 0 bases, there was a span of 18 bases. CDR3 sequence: CASTADSISTNYGYTF. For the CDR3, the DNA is TGTGCCAGTACCGCCGACAGCATCTCAACTAACTATGGCTACACCTTC. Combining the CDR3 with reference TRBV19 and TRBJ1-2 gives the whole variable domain DGGITQSPKYLFRKEGQNVTLSCEQNLNHDAMYWYRQDPGQGLRLIYYSQIVNDFQKGDIAEGYSVSREKKESFPLTVTSAQKNPTAFYLCASTADSISTNYGYTFGSGTRLTVV.